This paragraph reports one TCR beta chain. This table comes from immunoSEQ multiplex PCR, and its TCRdb copy is limited to in-frame clones, with some not included. Of 250,000 or so clones listed, roughly 88% are singletons. The sample originates from a study of blood T cell repertoires in COVID-19. Study details: The United States, Italy and Spain provided the acute and convalescent COVID-19 samples. PBMCs, B-cell-depleted T cells, or T cells were the source of the cDNA or gDNA that made up the material.

The CDR3 length is 14 residues. V was shortened by 1 base and J by 3 bases, with 11 bases between the two germline ends. CDR1 and CDR2 (germline): SGHRS, YFSETQ. The specimen sequenced was peripheral blood. This sequence was found in a man aged 35-49 years who had recovered from COVID-19. This rearrangement joins TRBV5-1 to TRBJ2-7; D call uncertain. The CDR3 DNA sequence: TGCGCCAGCAGCTTGCGCGGCCGTAGCTACGAGCAGTACTTC. Protein: CASSLRGRSYEQYF.